One sample yielded the 7 T cell receptor beta chains listed below, sequenced in a study of blood T cell repertoires in COVID-19. Assay: immunoSEQ multiplex PCR; the TCRdb copy retains only in-frame clones and omits some. The sample contains fewer than 250,000 clones, approximately 79% of which appear only once. Sequencing used peripheral blood. These receptors all come from a woman in her forties or fifties with acute or convalescent COVID-19.

The chain has TRBV10-3 and TRBJ1-4; D ambiguous. Trimming removed 0 bases at V and 8 bases at J, with 13 bases between. Germline lookup yields CDR1 ENHRY and CDR2 SYGVKD. This CDR3 region has 15 residues. Written as DNA, the CDR3 is TGTGCCATCAGTGAGTCAGAGGGTTTAGGGGAAAAACTGTTTTTT. Its translation: CAISESEGLGEKLFF.

The chain carries TRBV18 and TRBJ2-1; no definite D call. The V end was cut by 3 bases, the J end by 2 bases, with 8 bases between. The CDR3 loop spans 14 amino acids. Per the germline V gene, CDR1 is KGHSH and CDR2 is LQKENI. The CDR3 is CASSPEDTYNEQFF. CDR3 nucleotide sequence: TGTGCCAGCTCACCCGAGGATACCTACAATGAGCAGTTCTTC.

This chain connects TRBV7-2 to TRBJ2-1; TRBD1 might be the D (5 bases). V was trimmed by 5 bases and J by 4 bases, leaving 15 bases between them. The germline V gene has CDR1 SGHTA and CDR2 FQGNSA. The CDR3 extends over 15 amino acids. CDR3 sequence (DNA): TGTGCCAGCAGCCCACGGAATAAGGGGTACAATGAGCAGTTCTTC. Protein product: CASSPRNKGYNEQFF.

This rearrangement joins TRBV10-2 to TRBJ2-3; D may be TRBD2 (5 bases). The V and J ends lost 4 bases and 1 base respectively, with 9 bases between them. CDR3 length: 14 amino acids. Germline CDR1 reads WSHSY; CDR2 reads SAAADI. The CDR3 DNA follows: TGCGCCAGCAGTGTGACCGGGGGCACAGATACGCAGTATTTT. Translating gives CASSVTGGTDTQYF.

This clone has just one count. This rearrangement joins TRBV30 to TRBJ2-3; 9 nucleotides match TRBD2. The CDR3 runs to 17 residues. After removal of 3 bases from V and 4 bases from J, the junction contained 14 bases not matched to a gene. Per the germline V gene, CDR1 is GTSNPN and CDR2 is SVGIG (reference sequence). The CDR3 is CAWRGGLLAGGADTQYF. DNA for the CDR3: TGTGCCTGGAGAGGGGGACTACTAGCGGGTGGGGCAGATACGCAGTATTTT. Looking up the rest from reference TRBV30 and TRBJ2-3 gives the full variable domain: SQTIHQWPATLVQPVGSPLSLECTVEGTSNPNLYWYRQAAGRGLQLLFYSVGIGQISSEVPQNLSASRPQDRQFILSSKKLLLSDSGFYLCAWRGGLLAGGADTQYFGPGTRLTVL.

The rearrangement joins TRBV7-6 to TRBJ2-2; 9 positions agree with TRBD1. This CDR3 is 16 amino acids long. The V and J ends lost 5 bases and 4 bases, in that order; junction bases with no gene match: 8. Germline V CDR1 and CDR2: SGHVS, FNYEAQ. CDR3 in amino acids: CASSALTGGSTGELFF. CDR3 bases: TGTGCCAGCAGCGCCTTGACAGGGGGAAGCACCGGGGAGCTGTTTTTT. Using reference TRBV7-6 and TRBJ2-2 for the parts outside the CDR3, the full variable domain is GAGVSQSPRYKVTKRGQDVALRCDPISGHVSLYWYRQALGQGPEFLTYFNYEAQQDKSGLPNDRFSAERPEGSISTLTIQRTEQRDSAMYRCASSALTGGSTGELFFGEGSRLTVL.

The chain couples TRBV4-2 to TRBJ2-7; perhaps TRBD1 as D (6 bases). The ends were cut back, 0 bases at V and 0 bases at J, with 15 bases in the middle. From germline, CDR1 is LGHNA and CDR2 YNFKEQ. The CDR3 runs 17 residues. The CDR3 protein is CASSQDSGRGSSYEQYF. In nucleotides, the CDR3 is TGTGCCAGCAGCCAAGATTCGGGCAGGGGTAGCTCCTACGAGCAGTACTTC.